These T cell receptor beta chains were read from a single sample in a study of T cell responses to AZD1222 COVID-19 vaccine. The data were produced by immunoSEQ multiplex PCR, yet TCRdb's version contains in-frame clones alone and is incomplete. The table includes under 85,000 clones, 88% detected once. The sequencing here drew on peripheral blood, taken on day 0 of MenACWY control vaccination. The origin of the receptors is an adult in good health. CDR3s include the opening cysteine and the closing phenylalanine or tryptophan. The order of the fields is V gene, J gene, D gene, clone size, CDR3 protein, CDR3 DNA. D genes are given only for firm matches. Size is omitted from some rows. Given values are once, few, many or a class for expanded clones.

>TRBV5-8|TRBJ1-2|TRBD1|-
CASRDRGGSNYGYTF
TGTGCCAGCCGGGACAGGGGTGGTTCTAACTATGGCTACACCTTC
>TRBV29-1|TRBJ2-7|-|-
CSVASGAHEQYF
TGCAGCGTTGCTTCAGGGGCCCACGAGCAGTACTTC
>TRBV7-2|TRBJ1-1|-|-
CASSSWGGTAEAFF
TGTGCCAGCAGCTCTTGGGGGGGCACCGCTGAAGCTTTCTTT
>TRBV7-2|TRBJ1-5|-|-
CASSFVRDQPQHF
TGTGCCAGCAGCTTTGTTAGGGATCAGCCCCAGCATTTT
>TRBV6-5|TRBJ1-1|-|-
CASIRAATEAFF
TGTGCCAGCATTCGAGCCGCCACTGAAGCTTTCTTT
>TRBV11-2|TRBJ1-2|-|-
CASSLWGAGYTF
TGTGCCAGCAGCTTATGGGGGGCGGGCTACACCTTC
>TRBV6-2/TRBV6-3|TRBJ2-2|-|-
CASSYGVNTGELFF
TGTGCCAGCAGTTACGGCGTGAACACCGGGGAGCTGTTTTTT
>TRBV5-4|TRBJ2-7|TRBD1|once
CASSPGTGSYEQYF
TGTGCCAGCAGCCCCGGGACAGGGTCCTACGAGCAGTACTTC
>TRBV12-5|TRBJ2-1|-|-
CASGLVGRNEQFF
TGTGCTAGTGGTTTGGTGGGGCGCAATGAGCAGTTCTTC
>TRBV9|TRBJ2-2|-|-
CASSITLQAGELFF
TGTGCCAGCAGCATTACCCTACAGGCCGGGGAGCTGTTTTTT
>TRBV4-2|TRBJ1-6|TRBD1|-
CASSQPTGEAYNSPLHF
TGTGCCAGCAGCCAACCCACAGGGGAAGCCTATAATTCACCCCTCCACTTT
>TRBV3-1/TRBV3-2|TRBJ1-2|-|-
CASSQEGGIGGYTF
TGTGCCAGCAGCCAAGAAGGTGGGATTGGGGGCTACACCTTC
>TRBV5-1|TRBJ2-5|TRBD2|-
CASSSRAGGQETQYF
TGCGCCAGCAGCTCGCGAGCGGGGGGACAAGAGACCCAGTACTTC
>TRBV6-6|TRBJ1-1|-|-
CASSASTGFRNTEAFF
TGTGCCAGCAGCGCGTCGACAGGTTTCCGGAACACTGAAGCTTTCTTT
>TRBV2|TRBJ2-7|-|few
CASSERARTYEQYF
TGTGCCAGCAGTGAACGGGCTAGGACCTACGAGCAGTACTTC
>TRBV18|TRBJ1-6|-|-
CASSPRLAGSDSPLHF
TGTGCCAGCTCACCACGATTGGCCGGGAGTGATTCACCCCTCCACTTT
>TRBV15|TRBJ1-1|-|-
CATQLEQGMNTEAFF
TGTGCCACCCAATTAGAACAGGGCATGAACACTGAAGCTTTCTTT
>TRBV27|TRBJ2-3|TRBD2|once
CASSLASGGAGDTQYF
TGTGCCAGCAGTTTGGCTAGCGGGGGGGCAGGGGATACGCAGTATTTT
>TRBV6-5|TRBJ1-1|-|once
CASSYMAGNTEAFF
TGTGCCAGCAGTTACATGGCAGGGAACACTGAAGCTTTCTTT
>TRBV9|TRBJ1-2|-|-
CASSVGGAMGPRESGYTF
TGTGCCAGCAGCGTAGGAGGAGCGATGGGACCCCGAGAGAGCGGCTACACCTTC
>TRBV4-1|TRBJ1-2|-|-
CASSQERGAGGYTF
TGCGCCAGCAGCCAAGAACGGGGGGCTGGTGGCTACACCTTC
>TRBV4-3|TRBJ2-7|TRBD2|-
CASSQDVGGAGEQYF
TGCGCCAGCAGCCAAGATGTCGGGGGGGCAGGCGAGCAGTACTTC
>TRBV19|TRBJ1-2|-|-
CASSPRGEGVYGYTF
TGTGCCAGTAGTCCACGAGGAGAGGGGGTCTATGGCTACACCTTC
>TRBV7-9|TRBJ1-3|-|once
CASSLAGRSGNTIYF
TGTGCCAGCAGCTTAGCAGGTCGCTCTGGAAACACCATATATTTT
>TRBV4-1|TRBJ1-1|TRBD1|-
CASSLGQGRNTEAFF
TGCGCCAGCAGCCTAGGACAGGGGCGGAACACTGAAGCTTTCTTT
>TRBV9|TRBJ2-5|-|-
CASSVEAHQETQYF
TGTGCCAGCAGCGTAGAGGCACACCAAGAGACCCAGTACTTC
>TRBV5-6|TRBJ1-2|-|-
CASSFPQVQGDGYTF
TGTGCCAGCAGCTTCCCGCAAGTACAGGGAGATGGCTACACCTTC